A single sample is the source of the 5 T cell receptor beta chains below, sequenced in a study of cytomegalovirus exposure and HLA in healthy donors. In the PCR, 60 Vbeta and 13 Jbeta primers were used. Sequencing used immunoSEQ multiplex PCR; TCRdb keeps in-frame clones, though not all of them. The sample carries roughly 200,000 clones, approximately 11% recorded once. Specimen: PBMCs. Receptors were obtained from a man in his fifties in good health and CMV-seropositive.

This clone was counted only a few times. This chain links TRBV29-1 with TRBJ2-7; possibly TRBD2 for D (6 bases). Per germline, CDR1 SQVTM and CDR2 ANQGSEA. Trimming shortened V by 4 bases and J by 8 bases, and 9 bases separated the two germline ends. The CDR3 spans 10 residues. CDR3 sequence reads: CSVGGEKQYF. In nucleotides, the CDR3 is TGCAGCGTTGGGGGGGAAAAGCAGTACTTC.

The rearrangement joins TRBV2 to TRBJ2-5, with TRBD1 identical over 8 bases. CDR3 length: 13 amino acids. Germline CDR1 is SNHLY and CDR2 is FYNNEI. The V and J ends lost 4 bases and 4 bases, in that order; junction bases with no gene match: 2. The CDR3 loop is CASSGTGTETQYF. The CDR3 DNA sequence: TGTGCCAGCAGTGGGACAGGGACAGAGACCCAGTACTTC.

This chain connects TRBV7-2 to TRBJ2-2, with D perhaps matching TRBD1 (5 bases). The V and J ends lost 1 base and 1 base respectively, with 10 bases between them. The V gene's germline CDR1 is SGHTA and CDR2 FQGNSA. CDR3 length: 16 residues. The CDR3 loop is CASSLEATVNTGELFF. Written as DNA, the CDR3 is TGTGCCAGCAGCTTAGAGGCGACAGTGAACACCGGGGAGCTGTTTTTT.

This clone was observed a single time. The gene calls are TRBV11-3 and TRBJ1-6; D is undetermined. The CDR3 consists of 13 residues. Per germline, CDR1 SGHNT and CDR2 YENEEA. Between the trimmed V and J ends, which lost 5 bases and 8 bases, there was a span of 10 bases. CDR3 region: CASSLTLDSPLHF. CDR3 DNA: TGTGCCAGCAGCCTTACATTGGATTCACCCCTCCACTTT.

The rearrangement links TRBV6-1 to TRBJ1-1; tentatively, D is TRBD1 (6 bases). The CDR3 consists of 14 residues. The ends were cut back, 4 bases at V and 5 bases at J, with 14 bases in the middle. Germline CDR1 and CDR2: MNHNS and SASEGT. The chain's CDR3 is CASSANRAGTEAFF. CDR3 DNA sequence: TGTGCCAGCAGTGCGAACAGGGCTGGGACTGAAGCTTTCTTT.